This T cell receptor beta chain was found in a study of cytomegalovirus exposure and HLA in healthy donors. PCR used 60 Vbeta primers and 13 Jbeta primers. Libraries were prepared by immunoSEQ multiplex PCR; TCRdb keeps only in-frame clonotypes and omits some of them. The table lists some 200,000 clones, 77% of them singletons. This clone has more than one count but fewer than ten. The germline V and J ends were trimmed by 4 bases and 2 bases, with 11 bases remaining between them. Germline CDR1 and CDR2: MNHEY and SVGAGI. This CDR3 region has 15 residues. V is TRBV6-5 and J is TRBJ1-4, with D unclear. The sequencing input was PBMCs. This clonotype was sampled from a woman aged 60-70 years in good health and CMV-seropositive. In nucleotides, the CDR3 is TGTGCCAGCAGTTCCCCGTCGCGGACTAATGAAAAACTGTTTTTT. Protein: CASSSPSRTNEKLFF.